Below, 20 T cell receptor beta chains from the same sample are listed, as sequenced in a study of cytomegalovirus exposure and HLA in healthy donors. The primer mix had 60 Vbeta and 13 Jbeta primers. Sequencing was performed with immunoSEQ multiplex PCR; in TCRdb, only in-frame clones are kept and a portion is missing. The top ten clones hold 7% to 8.5% of a sample with approximately 86,000 clones, about 85% of them seen once. Sequenced input: PBMCs. The receptors here all came from a man aged 35 to 55 in good health and CMV-seropositive.

Written as DNA, the CDR3 is TGTGCCAGCAGCCGTCGGGTCACGGCGGGCTACACCTTC. It encodes CASSRRVTAGYTF. V usage is TRBV13 and J usage is TRBJ1-2; D not certain. The CDR3 consists of 13 residues. CDR1 and CDR2 from the germline V gene are PRHDT and FYEKMQ (reference sequence). Deletions cut 5 bases from V and 8 bases from J, with 15 bases between. The whole variable domain, filled in from reference TRBV13 and TRBJ1-2, reads AAGVIQSPRHLIKEKRETATLKCYPIPRHDTVYWYQQGPGQDPQFLISFYEKMQSDKGSIPDRFSAQQFSDYHSELNMSSLELGDSALYFCASSRRVTAGYTFGSGTRLTVV.

The chain joins TRBV12-5 to TRBJ2-3; no definite D call. Germline CDR1 and CDR2: LGHNT and FRNRAP. The CDR3 covers 15 residues. Trimming removed 7 bases at V and 3 bases at J, with 17 bases between. CDR3 nucleotide sequence: TGTGCTAGTGCCCCCCCCTCACAAAGAACAGATACGCAGTATTTT. This sequence encodes CASAPPSQRTDTQYF.

The rearrangement links TRBV29-1 to TRBJ1-2; 7 bases line up with TRBD1. V was clipped by 6 bases and J by 4 bases; unmatched bases: 5. The V gene's germline CDR1 is SQVTM and CDR2 ANQGSEA. The CDR3 is 12 residues long. The CDR3 spells CSVSTGSYGYTF. CDR3 bases: TGCAGCGTCTCGACAGGGAGCTATGGCTACACCTTC.

This sequence joins TRBV7-8 and TRBJ2-1; tentative D call: TRBD1 (6 bases). CDR3 length: 14 residues. Trimming stripped 1 base from V and 7 bases from J, with 11 bases between. Germline V gene data show CDR1 as SGHVS and CDR2 as FQNEAQ. CDR3 region: CASSLVGGGNEQFF. CDR3 DNA sequence: TGTGCCAGCAGCTTAGTTGGGGGCGGGAATGAGCAGTTCTTC.

This sequence joins TRBV7-2 and TRBJ2-1; 7 bases match TRBD2. Germline CDR1 and CDR2: SGHTA and FQGNSA. Trimming cost V 5 bases and J 4 bases; bases outside gene matches: 8. This CDR3 contains 15 residues. The CDR3 reads CASSRGGTTYNEQFF. CDR3 coding DNA: TGTGCCAGCAGCAGAGGAGGGACTACATACAATGAGCAGTTCTTC.

V gene TRBV2 combines with J gene TRBJ1-2, with D tentatively TRBD1 (6 bases). V was clipped by 10 bases and J by 2 bases, with 26 bases between them. The CDR3 extends over 17 amino acids. CDR1 and CDR2 (germline): SNHLY, FYNNEI. In nucleotides, the CDR3 is TGTGCCACCCCTAACCAATCCGGACAGTCAGAAAACTATGGCTACACCTTC. Encoded protein: CATPNQSGQSENYGYTF.

This clone was counted a single time. The chain is built from TRBV7-3 and TRBJ2-3; TRBD2 matches at 11 bases. The V gene's germline CDR1 is SGHTA and CDR2 FQGTGA. The CDR3 loop spans 14 amino acids. J lost 5 bases, V lost 4 bases, and 2 bases had no gene match. In DNA form, the CDR3 reads TGTGCCAGCAGCTCCGGACTAGCGGGAGATACGCAGTATTTT. Protein sequence: CASSSGLAGDTQYF.

The chain carries TRBV2 and TRBJ2-2, with TRBD1 as a possible D gene (5 bases). This CDR3 is 13 amino acids long. The V end was cut by 8 bases, the J end by 5 bases, with 12 bases between. Looked up from germline, CDR1 is SNHLY and CDR2 is FYNNEI. CDR3 nucleotides: TGTGCCAGCGGACACAGAGAGACCGGGGAGCTGTTTTTT. Translated: CASGHRETGELFF.

The chain uses TRBV28 and TRBJ1-6; D unresolved. V lost 8 bases to trimming and J lost 6 bases, with 11 bases between them. This CDR3 spans 13 amino acids. Germline CDR1 MDHEN, CDR2 SYDVKM. CDR3 coding DNA: TGTGCCAGCGATACCGCTAGTAATTCACCCCTCCACTTT. Translating it yields CASDTASNSPLHF. The complete variable domain, with remaining parts taken from reference TRBV28 and TRBJ1-6, reads DVKVTQSSRYLVKRTGEKVFLECVQDMDHENMFWYRQDPGLGLRLIYFSYDVKMKEKGDIPEGYSVSREKKERFSLILESASTNQTSMYLCASDTASNSPLHFGNGTRLTVT.

This clone was picked up a small number of times. The chain uses TRBV5-1 and TRBJ2-2; no definite D call. The length of the CDR3 is 14 residues. Trimming pared 1 base from V and 1 base from J, leaving 5 bases between. Germline CDR1 SGHRS, CDR2 YFSETQ. The CDR3 protein is CASSLQQNTGELFF. CDR3 DNA: TGCGCCAGCAGCTTGCAACAGAACACCGGGGAGCTGTTTTTT.

The chain carries TRBV1 and TRBJ2-5; the tabulated D call, TRBD1, remains unverified against the DNA. TRBV1 is labeled a pseudogene. This CDR3 comprises 15 residues. CDR3 nucleotides: TGCACCAGCAGCCAGGGGGACAGGGGATGGGAGACCCAGTACTTC. It yields the protein CTSSQGDRGWETQYF.

The rearrangement links TRBV13 to TRBJ1-4; 11 bases are a match to TRBD1. Germline CDR1 is PRHDT and CDR2 is FYEKMQ (reference sequence). This CDR3 region has 18 residues. V shed 2 bases, J shed 0 bases, and the junction held 5 bases outside the gene matches. DNA for the CDR3: TGTGCCAGCAGCTTAAAGGGACAGGGGGGCTCAACTAATGAAAAACTGTTTTTT. It specifies CASSLKGQGGSTNEKLFF.

The chain combines TRBV4-1 with TRBJ1-2, with D possibly being TRBD1 (5 bases). This CDR3 region has 14 residues. CDR1 and CDR2 from the germline V gene are MGHRA and YSYEKL. V was cut by 4 bases and J by 7 bases, with 16 bases left in between. The CDR3 DNA reads as TGCGCCAGCAGCCGGGTCCCGGGGGAGGGTGGCTACACCTTC. Its protein is CASSRVPGEGGYTF.

This rearrangement joins TRBV25-1 to TRBJ2-7, with 9 nucleotides matching TRBD1. Germline CDR1 MGHDK, CDR2 SYGVNS. Unmatched junction bases numbered 7, after V lost 2 bases and J lost 5 bases. The CDR3 loop spans 15 amino acids. The CDR3 coding sequence is TGTGCCAGCAGTGAAGGACAGGGGAGGTTCGACGAGCAGTACTTC. Translated, it gives CASSEGQGRFDEQYF.

This sequence joins TRBV4-2 and TRBJ2-3, with 7 bases identical to TRBD1. The CDR3 covers 17 residues. After removal of 1 base from V and 2 bases from J, the junction contained 9 bases not matched to a gene. The germline V gene has CDR1 LGHNA and CDR2 YNFKEQ. This CDR3 is CASSQVQGTVFTDTQYF. For the CDR3, the DNA is TGTGCCAGCAGCCAAGTACAGGGGACCGTCTTCACAGATACGCAGTATTTT.

This chain links TRBV4-1 with TRBJ1-5, with a tentative D call TRBD1 (6 bases). The CDR3 has 17 residues. CDR1 and CDR2 (germline): MGHRA, YSYEKL. Deletions cut 0 bases from V and 1 base from J, with 13 bases between. The CDR3 region has the DNA TGCGCCAGCAGCCAAGAGAGCAGGGGTGCAAGCAATCAGCCCCAGCATTTT. Protein product: CASSQESRGASNQPQHF.

The rearrangement joins TRBV7-2 to TRBJ1-2; no clear D. Germline V gives CDR1 SGHTA, CDR2 FQGNSA. V shed 1 base and J shed 2 bases, with 11 bases lying between them. CDR3 length: 15 residues. CDR3 region: CASSLGAGWNYGYTF. CDR3 bases: TGTGCCAGCAGCTTAGGGGCAGGTTGGAACTATGGCTACACCTTC.

The sample holds a few counts of this clone. The chain employs TRBV6-5 and TRBJ1-1, with D uncertain. CDR3 length: 15 residues. Germline V gene data show CDR1 as MNHEY and CDR2 as SVGAGI. The V and J ends lost 0 bases and 0 bases respectively, with 8 bases between them. The CDR3 is CASSYSTNMNTEAFF. The CDR3 nucleotides are TGTGCCAGCAGTTACTCCACCAACATGAACACTGAAGCTTTCTTT.

This chain joins TRBV19 and TRBJ2-5; 7 bases map to TRBD2. The CDR3 is 11 amino acids. V lost 8 bases and J lost 5; bases outside the gene matches: 2. Germline CDR1 LNHDA, CDR2 SQIVND (reference sequence). The CDR3 sequence is CASRSGETQYF. The CDR3 DNA reads as TGTGCCAGTCGTAGCGGGGAGACCCAGTACTTC.

V gene TRBV28 combines with J gene TRBJ1-2; 7 positions match TRBD1. Germline V gene sequence: CDR1 MDHEN, CDR2 SYDVKM. The length of the CDR3 is 15 residues. After removal of 6 bases from V and 8 bases from J, the junction contained 15 bases not matched to a gene. The CDR3 loop is CASSPTRDRVGGYTF. The CDR3, as DNA: TGTGCCAGCAGCCCTACCCGCGACAGGGTGGGGGGCTACACCTTC.